This passage covers 25 T cell receptor beta chains from one sample sequenced in a study of blood T cell repertoires in COVID-19. Sequencing used immunoSEQ multiplex PCR; TCRdb keeps in-frame clones, though not all of them. The data show approximately 300,000 clones, 85% seen once. The sequenced sample was PBMCs or T cells enriched from blood (not recorded which). These receptors originate from a woman aged 25 to 39 who had been exposed to COVID-19.

V usage is TRBV19 and J usage is TRBJ1-5, with 11 bases fitting TRBD1. CDR1 and CDR2 (germline): LNHDA, SQIVND (reference sequence). This CDR3 is built from 15 residues. V gave up 7 bases and J gave up 6 bases; unmatched junction bases: 8. The DNA for the CDR3 is TGTGCCAGTACCCTCGGACAGGGGGCAGGTCAGCCCCAGCATTTT. This sequence encodes CASTLGQGAGQPQHF. Full variable domain (rest looked up from reference TRBV19 and TRBJ1-5): DGGITQSPKYLFRKEGQNVTLSCEQNLNHDAMYWYRQDPGQGLRLIYYSQIVNDFQKGDIAEGYSVSREKKESFPLTVTSAQKNPTAFYLCASTLGQGAGQPQHFGDGTRLSIL.

The chain is built from TRBV9 and TRBJ1-2; D gene uncertain. In germline, CDR1 is SGDLS, CDR2 YYNGEE. The CDR3 is 15 amino acids. V lost 0 bases, J lost 5 bases, and 14 bases lay in between. CDR3 in DNA: TGTGCCAGCAGCGTAGAAATACGACTTTGGTATGGCTACACCTTC. This sequence encodes CASSVEIRLWYGYTF.

The gene calls are TRBV4-1 and TRBJ2-1, with a weak D call TRBD1 (5 bases). Trimming took 3 bases from V and 3 from J, leaving 12 bases between them. The CDR3 has 15 amino acids. The V gene's germline CDR1 is MGHRA and CDR2 YSYEKL. The CDR3 coding sequence is TGCGCCAGCAGCCAGGTGCAGGGAAGCTACAATGAGCAGTTCTTC. Translated, it gives CASSQVQGSYNEQFF.

This chain connects TRBV30 to TRBJ2-3, with D possibly being TRBD1 (6 bases). The CDR3 extends over 12 amino acids. Germline values: CDR1 GTSNPN, CDR2 SVGIG (reference sequence). Trimming shortened V by 1 base and J by 10 bases, and 12 bases separated the two germline ends. CDR3 coding DNA: TGTGCCTGGAGTGACAACAGGGACGCGCAGTATTTT. Encoded protein: CAWSDNRDAQYF.

The chain links TRBV19 to TRBJ1-4, with TRBD1 as a possible D gene (5 bases). V lost 7 bases to trimming and J lost 8 bases, with 14 bases between them. This CDR3 has 13 amino acids. Germline V gene lookup returns CDR1 LNHDA and CDR2 SQIVND (reference sequence). CDR3 DNA: TGTGCCAGTACCCCCCAGGGCAGCGAAAAACTGTTTTTT. This codes for CASTPQGSEKLFF.

The V call is TRBV19, the J call TRBJ1-4; D is unresolved. The CDR3 length is 15 residues. From germline, CDR1 is LNHDA and CDR2 SQIVND (reference sequence). V lost 5 bases and J 4 bases, leaving 14 bases between the germline ends. In DNA, the CDR3 is TGTGCCAGTAGTCGACAATGGAGGCTTAATGAAAAACTGTTTTTT. Its translation is CASSRQWRLNEKLFF.

The CDR3 loop reads CASSPGQGLYNEQFF. CDR3 bases: TGTGCCAGCAGCCCTGGACAGGGGTTATACAATGAGCAGTTCTTC. The gene calls are TRBV7-8 and TRBJ2-1; 9 bases are shared with TRBD1. The CDR3 loop spans 15 amino acids. J lost 4 bases, V lost 5 bases, and 6 bases had no gene match. Germline CDR1 SGHVS, CDR2 FQNEAQ.

The V gene is TRBV28, the J gene TRBJ1-2; D remains unclear. Germline CDR1 and CDR2: MDHEN and SYDVKM. V lost 3 bases and J 7 bases, leaving 12 bases between the germline ends. The CDR3 totals 13 residues. The CDR3 DNA is TGTGCCAGCAGTTTCCAGGCTCTGGGTGGCTACACCTTC. It translates to CASSFQALGGYTF.

Written as DNA, the CDR3 is TGTGCCAGCAGCCCCGACAGGACCATCTACGAGCAGTACTTC. Translating gives CASSPDRTIYEQYF. The genes are TRBV7-9 and TRBJ2-7; tentative D call: TRBD1 (6 bases). The germline V gene encodes CDR1 SEHNR and CDR2 FQNEAQ (reference sequence). With 5 bases removed from V and 3 bases from J, the gap between germline ends came to 14 bases. The CDR3 runs to 14 residues.

The chain has TRBV2 and TRBJ2-5, with no clear D. Per germline, CDR1 SNHLY and CDR2 FYNNEI. Trimming stripped 6 bases from V and 5 bases from J, with 13 bases between. The CDR3 has 13 amino acids. For the CDR3, the DNA is TGTGCCAGCAGGGGCCAAGGTCGCGAGACCCAGTACTTC. It translates to CASRGQGRETQYF.

The gene calls are TRBV28 and TRBJ1-1; D not resolved. The germline V gene has CDR1 MDHEN and CDR2 SYDVKM. Trimming took 7 bases from V and 5 from J, leaving 17 bases between them. There are 14 residues in the CDR3. The CDR3 nucleotides are TGTGCCAGCACCGAAGTTCACAGTATGACTGAAGCTTTCTTT. This codes for CASTEVHSMTEAFF.

This clone appeared once. This sequence joins TRBV2 and TRBJ2-3, with 8 bases lining up with TRBD2. Germline V gene data show CDR1 as SNHLY and CDR2 as FYNNEI. J was trimmed by 2 bases and V by 4 bases; bases with no gene match: 11. CDR3 length equals 17 residues. The CDR3 region is CASSVTSGKGSTDTQYF. The CDR3 DNA reads TGTGCCAGCAGTGTTACTAGCGGAAAGGGATCCACAGATACGCAGTATTTT. The entire variable domain, with the rest obtained from reference TRBV2 and TRBJ2-3, is as follows: EPEVTQTPSHQVTQMGQEVILRCVPISNHLYFYWYRQILGQKVEFLVSFYNNEISEKSEIFDDQFSVERPDGSNFTLKIRSTKLEDSAMYFCASSVTSGKGSTDTQYFGPGTRLTVL.

The V call is TRBV21-1, the J call TRBJ2-1; TRBD2 is taken as the D call from the table, unchecked against the DNA. TRBV21-1 is listed as a pseudogene. This CDR3 is 17 amino acids long. As DNA, the CDR3 is TGTGCCAGCAGCACACGCCCGGGACTAGGAGTCGACAATGAGCAGTTCTTC. Encoded protein: CASSTRPGLGVDNEQFF.

V and J are TRBV27 and TRBJ2-5, with D maybe TRBD2 (5 bases). Looked up from germline, CDR1 is MNHEY and CDR2 is SMNVEV (reference sequence). This CDR3 is 12 amino acids long. With 5 bases removed from V and 5 bases from J, the gap between germline ends came to 9 bases. As DNA, the CDR3 is TGTGCCAGCAGTCCAAGAGGGGAGACCCAGTACTTC. Its protein product is CASSPRGETQYF.

V is TRBV21-1 and J is TRBJ1-3. TRBV21-1 is a pseudogene segment. CDR3 length: 16 residues. CDR3 coding DNA: TGTGCCAGCAGCAATAGGGGGGGTATCTCTGGAAACACCATATATTTT. Translating gives CASSNRGGISGNTIYF.

This clone was seen many times. The rearrangement uses TRBV7-6 and TRBJ1-1, with D uncertain. Germline CDR1 is SGHVS and CDR2 is FNYEAQ. V lost 4 bases, J lost 1 base, and 13 bases lay in between. The CDR3 totals 15 residues. CDR3 sequence (DNA): TGTGCCAGCAGCTCCCGACTTTTAAGGAACACTGAAGCTTTCTTT. Amino acid sequence: CASSSRLLRNTEAFF.

This clone was recorded once. The gene calls are TRBV2 and TRBJ2-1; TRBD1 might be the D (6 bases). Trimming removed 6 bases from V and 6 bases from J, with 27 bases in between. The length of the CDR3 is 18 residues. Germline CDR1 is SNHLY and CDR2 is FYNNEI. The CDR3 DNA reads as TGTGCCAGCAGATCGACACCTTCGGGCAGGGGACGATCCAATGAGCAGTTCTTC. Its protein is CASRSTPSGRGRSNEQFF.

V gene TRBV2 combines with J gene TRBJ2-3; 10 nucleotides line up with TRBD2. V lost 7 bases to trimming and J lost 0 bases; unmatched junction nucleotides: 7. CDR3 length: 16 amino acids. Germline assignment: CDR1 SNHLY and CDR2 FYNNEI. The CDR3 DNA reads TGTGCCAGCACCGACCCTAGCGGGGGCAGCACAGATACGCAGTATTTT. It specifies CASTDPSGGSTDTQYF.

V usage is TRBV7-8 and J usage is TRBJ1-5; D perhaps matches TRBD1 (5 bases). The V gene's germline CDR1 is SGHVS and CDR2 FQNEAQ. Trimming pared 5 bases from V and 2 bases from J, leaving 7 bases between. The CDR3 extends over 13 amino acids. The DNA of the CDR3 is TGTGCCAGCAGCCACAGGCGCAATCAGCCCCAGCATTTT. Amino acids: CASSHRRNQPQHF.

The chain links TRBV9 to TRBJ2-7, with TRBD1 as a possible D gene (5 bases). CDR1 SGDLS and CDR2 YYNGEE come from the germline V gene. This CDR3 region has 13 residues. Trimming stripped 6 bases from V and 4 bases from J, with 14 bases between. The CDR3 bases are TGTGCCAGCAAAAGGGGTTGCAAGTACGAGCAGTACTTC. This codes for CASKRGCKYEQYF.

V and J are TRBV7-9 and TRBJ2-4, with 9 bases that match TRBD1. Germline V gene data show CDR1 as SEHNR and CDR2 as FQNEAQ (reference sequence). The length of the CDR3 is 14 residues. V shed 5 bases, J shed 6 bases, and the junction held 5 bases outside the gene matches. The CDR3 spells CASSTGTGINIQYF. DNA of the CDR3: TGTGCCAGCAGCACCGGGACAGGGATAAACATTCAGTACTTC.

The chain couples TRBV28 to TRBJ2-4, with 7 bases aligning to TRBD1. Germline CDR1 MDHEN, CDR2 SYDVKM. This CDR3 contains 15 residues. J was trimmed by 4 bases and V by 6 bases; bases with no gene match: 9. The CDR3 nucleotides read TGTGCCAGCAGCTGGGGGAGACAGGGTAAAAACATTCAGTACTTC. The encoded protein is CASSWGRQGKNIQYF.

V is TRBV21-1 and J is TRBJ2-7; the table gives TRBD2 as D, unverified against the DNA. TRBV21-1 is recorded as a pseudogene. The CDR3 runs 16 residues. In nucleotides, the CDR3 is TGTGCCAGCAGCAAAGTGGCAGCGGGGGAATCCTACGAGCAGTACTTC. Amino acid sequence: CASSKVAAGESYEQYF.

The genes are TRBV9 and TRBJ2-1; 8 bases align to TRBD2. This CDR3 has 15 residues. V lost 0 bases, J lost 8 bases, and 7 bases stayed unmatched. CDR1 and CDR2 (germline): SGDLS, YYNGEE. The CDR3 nucleotides are TGTGCCAGCAGCGTAGCCTCTAGCGGGCTCGATGAGCAGTTCTTC. It encodes CASSVASSGLDEQFF.

The count of this clone is one. V and J are TRBV7-2 and TRBJ2-1; D not certain. From germline, CDR1 is SGHTA and CDR2 FQGNSA. This CDR3 contains 13 residues. Trimming took off 2 bases at V and 9 bases at J, with 11 bases between the two ends. The CDR3 sequence is CASSLRRFGEQFF. CDR3 DNA sequence: TGTGCCAGCAGCTTACGCCGATTCGGTGAGCAGTTCTTC.